This entry describes one T cell receptor beta chain. The CDR3 end falls 3 residues outside the read, so it is completed with the germline J gene. This sample is part of a study of T cells in women clearing cervical HPV infection. CDR3 length equals 14 residues. V was clipped by 4 bases and J by 9 bases, with 16 bases between them. Per the germline V gene, CDR1 is SGHTA and CDR2 is FQGTGA. This table comes from immunoSEQ multiplex PCR, and its TCRdb copy is limited to in-frame clones, with some not included. The sample table sets out about 44,000 clones. The source material was blood buffy coat. This chain links TRBV7-3 with TRBJ2-1, with TRBD1 as a possible D gene (5 bases). This TCR came from a woman between 18 and 70 years old with a cervical HPV16 infection that either progressed to CIN3+ or cleared (not recorded which). CDR3 residues: CASSSGQGMGEQFF. The sequenced part of the CDR3 DNA is TGTGCCAGCAGCTCTGGACAAGGGATGGGTGAG. The full variable domain, with the rest looked up from reference TRBV7-3 and TRBJ2-1, is GAGVSQTPSNKVTEKGKYVELRCDPISGHTALYWYRQSLGQGPEFLIYFQGTGAADDSGLPNDRFFAVRPEGSVSTLKIQRTERGDSAVYLCASSSGQGMGEQFFGPGTRLTVL.